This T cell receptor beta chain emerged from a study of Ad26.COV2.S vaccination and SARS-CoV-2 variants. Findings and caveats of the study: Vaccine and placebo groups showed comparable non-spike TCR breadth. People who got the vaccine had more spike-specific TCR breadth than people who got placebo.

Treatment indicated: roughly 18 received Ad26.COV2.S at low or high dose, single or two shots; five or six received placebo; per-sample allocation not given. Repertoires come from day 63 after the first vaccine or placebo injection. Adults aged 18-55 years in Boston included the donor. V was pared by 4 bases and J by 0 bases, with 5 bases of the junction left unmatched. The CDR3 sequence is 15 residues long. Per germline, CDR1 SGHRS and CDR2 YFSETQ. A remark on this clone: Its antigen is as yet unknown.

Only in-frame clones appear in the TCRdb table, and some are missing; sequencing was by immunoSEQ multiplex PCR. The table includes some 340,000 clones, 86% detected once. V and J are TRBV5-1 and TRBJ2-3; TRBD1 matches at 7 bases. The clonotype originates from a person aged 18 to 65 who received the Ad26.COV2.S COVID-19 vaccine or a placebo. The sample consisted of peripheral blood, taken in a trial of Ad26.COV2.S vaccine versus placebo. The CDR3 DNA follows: TGCGCCAGCAGCCCTGGGACAGACAGCACAGATACGCAGTATTTT. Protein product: CASSPGTDSTDTQYF.